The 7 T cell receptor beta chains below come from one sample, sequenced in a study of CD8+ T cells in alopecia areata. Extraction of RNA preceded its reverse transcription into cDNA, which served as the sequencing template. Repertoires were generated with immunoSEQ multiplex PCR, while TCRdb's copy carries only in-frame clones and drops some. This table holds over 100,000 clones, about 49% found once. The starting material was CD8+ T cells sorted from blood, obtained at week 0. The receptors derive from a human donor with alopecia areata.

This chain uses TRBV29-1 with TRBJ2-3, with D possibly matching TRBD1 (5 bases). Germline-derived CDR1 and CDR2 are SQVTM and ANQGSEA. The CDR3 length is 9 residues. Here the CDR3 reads CRKRGRQYF. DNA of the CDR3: TGCAGAAAAAGGGGTAGGCAGTATTTT.

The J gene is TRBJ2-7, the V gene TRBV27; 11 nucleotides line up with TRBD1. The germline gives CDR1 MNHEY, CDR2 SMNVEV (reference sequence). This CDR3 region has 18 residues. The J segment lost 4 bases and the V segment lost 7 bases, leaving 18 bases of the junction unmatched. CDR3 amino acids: CASKLADRGRSEWYEQYF. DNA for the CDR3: TGTGCCAGCAAATTGGCGGACAGGGGGCGATCTGAATGGTACGAGCAGTACTTC.

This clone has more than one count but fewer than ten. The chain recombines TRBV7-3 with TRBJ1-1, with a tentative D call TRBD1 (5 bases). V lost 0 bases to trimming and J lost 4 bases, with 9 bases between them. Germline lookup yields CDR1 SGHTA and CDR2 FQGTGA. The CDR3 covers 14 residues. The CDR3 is CASSLTGALTEAFF. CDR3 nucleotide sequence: TGTGCCAGCAGCTTAACCGGGGCGCTCACTGAAGCTTTCTTT.

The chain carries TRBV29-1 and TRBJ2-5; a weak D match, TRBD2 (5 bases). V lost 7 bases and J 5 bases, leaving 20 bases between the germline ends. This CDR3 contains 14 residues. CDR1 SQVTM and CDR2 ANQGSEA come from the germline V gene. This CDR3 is CSAAARGPSETQYF. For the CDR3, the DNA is TGCAGCGCCGCGGCCCGAGGGCCTAGCGAGACCCAGTACTTC.

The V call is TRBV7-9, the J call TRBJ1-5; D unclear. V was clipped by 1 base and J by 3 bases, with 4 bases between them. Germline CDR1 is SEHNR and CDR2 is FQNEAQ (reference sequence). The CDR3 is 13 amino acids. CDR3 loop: CASSLVSNQPQHF. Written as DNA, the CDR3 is TGTGCCAGCAGCTTAGTTTCCAATCAGCCCCAGCATTTT.

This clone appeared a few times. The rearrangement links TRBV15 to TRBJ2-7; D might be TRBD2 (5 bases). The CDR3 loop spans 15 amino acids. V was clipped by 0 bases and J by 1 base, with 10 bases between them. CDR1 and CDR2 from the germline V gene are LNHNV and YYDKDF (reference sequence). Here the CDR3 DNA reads TGTGCCACCAGCAGAGAACCCCCGGGATCCTACGAGCAGTACTTC. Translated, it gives CATSREPPGSYEQYF.

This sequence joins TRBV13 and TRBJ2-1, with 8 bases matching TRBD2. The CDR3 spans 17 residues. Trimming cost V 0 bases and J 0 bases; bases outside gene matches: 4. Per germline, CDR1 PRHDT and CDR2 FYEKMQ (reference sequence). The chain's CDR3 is CASSLGRAGVSYNEQFF. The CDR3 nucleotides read TGTGCCAGCAGCTTAGGCAGAGCGGGGGTCTCCTACAATGAGCAGTTCTTC.